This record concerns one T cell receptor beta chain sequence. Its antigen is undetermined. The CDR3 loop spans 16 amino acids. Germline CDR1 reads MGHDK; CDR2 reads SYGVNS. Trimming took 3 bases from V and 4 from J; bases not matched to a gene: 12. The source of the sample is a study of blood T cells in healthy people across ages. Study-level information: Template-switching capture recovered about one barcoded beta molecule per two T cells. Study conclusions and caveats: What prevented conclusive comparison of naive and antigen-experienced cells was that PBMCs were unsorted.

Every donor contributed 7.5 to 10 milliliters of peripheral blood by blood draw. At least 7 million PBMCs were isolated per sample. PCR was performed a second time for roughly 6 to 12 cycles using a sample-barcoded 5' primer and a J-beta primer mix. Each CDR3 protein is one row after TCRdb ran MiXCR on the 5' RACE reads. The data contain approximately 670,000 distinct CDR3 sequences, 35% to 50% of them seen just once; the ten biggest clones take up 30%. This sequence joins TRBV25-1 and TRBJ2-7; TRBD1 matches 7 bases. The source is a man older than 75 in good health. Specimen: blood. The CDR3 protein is CASSDKIGDSGYEQYF. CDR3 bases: TGTGCCAGCAGTGACAAAATTGGGGACAGTGGTTACGAGCAGTACTTC.